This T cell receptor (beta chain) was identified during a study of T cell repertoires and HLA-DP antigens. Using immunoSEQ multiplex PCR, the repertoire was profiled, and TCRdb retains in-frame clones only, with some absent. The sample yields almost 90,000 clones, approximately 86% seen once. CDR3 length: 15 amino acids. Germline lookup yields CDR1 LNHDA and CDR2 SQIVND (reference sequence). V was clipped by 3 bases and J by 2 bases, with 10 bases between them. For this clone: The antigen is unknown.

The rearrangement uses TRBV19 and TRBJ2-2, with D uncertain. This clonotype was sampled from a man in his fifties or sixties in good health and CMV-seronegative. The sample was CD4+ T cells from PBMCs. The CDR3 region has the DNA TGTGCCAGTAGTATGCGGCAGTTCAACACCGGGGAGCTGTTTTTT. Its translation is CASSMRQFNTGELFF.